This record covers a single T cell receptor beta chain. This sample is part of a study of blood T cell repertoires in COVID-19. Study overall: The United States, Italy and Spain provided the acute and convalescent COVID-19 samples.

With 3 bases removed from V and 5 bases from J, the gap between germline ends came to 17 bases. Germline CDR1 is MDHEN and CDR2 is SYDVKM. The CDR3 contains 17 residues. The table came from immunoSEQ multiplex PCR; TCRdb's copy has only in-frame clones and leaves some out. The data show 300,000 to 400,000 clones, roughly 85% seen once. This sequence joins TRBV28 and TRBJ1-6; D ambiguous. The TCR originated in a woman aged 25 to 45 who had been exposed to COVID-19. Sequencing was done on a sample of PBMCs or T cells enriched from blood (not recorded which). The CDR3 region has the DNA TGTGCCAGCAGTTTGTTTCGGGTAGCGGTACATAATTCACCCCTCCACTTT. This sequence encodes CASSLFRVAVHNSPLHF.